One and the same sample provided the 13 T cell receptor beta chains below, sequenced in a study of shared clonotypes between healthy human individuals. Repertoires were generated with immunoSEQ multiplex PCR, while TCRdb's copy carries only in-frame clones and drops some. The sample records nearly 600,000 clones, roughly 96% being singletons. Positive CCR7 selection of CD45RO-negative cells yielded the naive CD8 cells, and terminally differentiated effector memory CD45RA+ cells were excluded. Sequenced sample: naive CD8+ T cells sorted from blood. All receptors come from a woman younger than 45 in good health.

The chain is built from TRBV7-6 and TRBJ2-7, with a possible D match to TRBD2 (6 bases). The CDR3 covers 14 residues. Trimming took off 1 base at V and 4 bases at J, with 11 bases between the two ends. The V gene's germline CDR1 is SGHVS and CDR2 FNYEAQ. In DNA form, the CDR3 reads TGTGCCAGCAGCTTAGGTCTAGCGAAATACGAGCAGTACTTC. This codes for CASSLGLAKYEQYF.

The J gene is TRBJ2-2, the V gene TRBV27, with 9 bases fitting TRBD1. Germline CDR1 and CDR2: MNHEY and SMNVEV (reference sequence). The CDR3 contains 16 residues. The V gene end was trimmed by 3 bases and the J gene end by 4 bases; junction bases not matched to a gene: 6. The DNA for the CDR3 is TGTGCCAGCAGTTTCGGTCCGACAGGGGGCACCGGGGAGCTGTTTTTT. Protein sequence: CASSFGPTGGTGELFF.

The V gene is TRBV28, the J gene TRBJ2-2; 7 bases align to TRBD1. Germline V gene lookup returns CDR1 MDHEN and CDR2 SYDVKM. Trimming at V came to 5 bases and at J to 7 bases, leaving 13 bases not matched to a gene. This CDR3 has 16 amino acids. The CDR3 sequence is CASSIPLDRADGELFF. CDR3 nucleotide sequence: TGTGCCAGCAGTATTCCCCTCGACAGGGCTGACGGGGAGCTGTTTTTT.

The rearrangement uses TRBV5-1 and TRBJ2-3, with D possibly being TRBD2 (6 bases). Per the germline V gene, CDR1 is SGHRS and CDR2 is YFSETQ. The V end was cut by 0 bases, the J end by 0 bases, with 14 bases between. The CDR3 runs 17 residues. CDR3 loop: CASSLAGSGTSTDTQYF. The CDR3 bases are TGCGCCAGCAGCTTGGCTGGTTCAGGGACTAGCACAGATACGCAGTATTTT.

This sequence joins TRBV4-1 and TRBJ1-6; D is ambiguous. Germline V CDR1 and CDR2: MGHRA, YSYEKL. The CDR3 consists of 17 residues. The V and J ends lost 1 base and 7 bases respectively, with 17 bases between them. CDR3 sequence reads: CASSQAGKSRPNSPLHF. The CDR3 DNA reads TGCGCCAGCAGCCAAGCTGGGAAATCCAGACCCAATTCACCCCTCCACTTT.

This rearrangement joins TRBV6-1 to TRBJ2-7, with D possibly being TRBD1 or TRBD2 (5 bases each). CDR1 is MNHNS and CDR2 is SASEGT in the germline V gene. This CDR3 is 15 amino acids long. V was cut by 11 bases and J by 1 base, with 21 bases left in between. As DNA, the CDR3 is TGTGCCCTTAGGGACGGTGAGTCCACATCCTACGAGCAGTACTTC. Residues: CALRDGESTSYEQYF.

The chain couples TRBV4-1 to TRBJ2-3; the D gene is possibly TRBD2 (6 bases). CDR1 MGHRA and CDR2 YSYEKL come from the germline V gene. Trimming removed 4 bases from V and 4 bases from J, with 21 bases in between. The CDR3 is 17 amino acids. The CDR3 DNA reads TGCGCCAGCAGCCCCCGGGGGTCCGGGAGTACGGCAGATACGCAGTATTTT. Translation: CASSPRGSGSTADTQYF.

This sequence joins TRBV10-3 and TRBJ2-5; no firm D call. Per the germline V gene, CDR1 is ENHRY and CDR2 is SYGVKD. The V end was cut by 0 bases, the J end by 5 bases, with 13 bases between. CDR3 size: 15 residues. The CDR3 region has the DNA TGTGCCATCAGTGAGTCGATGGAATCTTCGGAGACCCAGTACTTC. Translation: CAISESMESSETQYF.

Turning to this clone: Germline and junction disagree at one end, which may indicate a read error. The chain combines TRBV5-6 with TRBJ2-7; 14 bases align to TRBD2. The germline V gene encodes CDR1 SGHDT and CDR2 YYEEEE. The CDR3 extends over 16 amino acids. The CDR3 is CASSLGLAGEPYEQYF. The CDR3 DNA reads as TGTGCCAGCAGTTTGGGACTAGCGGGAGAGCCCTACGAGCAGTACTTC.

CDR3 loop: CASSIDFDKTAFGYTF. CDR3 bases: TGTGCCAGTAGTATAGATTTCGACAAGACGGCCTTCGGCTACACCTTC. V usage is TRBV19 and J usage is TRBJ1-2, with D unclear. The CDR3 sequence is 16 residues long. V was trimmed by 0 bases and J by 8 bases, leaving 19 bases between them. CDR1 and CDR2 (germline): LNHDA, SQIVND (reference sequence).

V usage is TRBV4-1 and J usage is TRBJ2-7; maybe TRBD1 (6 bases). Deletions cut 4 bases from V and 11 bases from J, with 18 bases between. There are 13 residues in the CDR3. Germline CDR1 and CDR2: MGHRA and YSYEKL. The CDR3 sequence: CASSLPGLDRKYF. In nucleotides, the CDR3 is TGCGCCAGCAGCCTCCCAGGGCTGGACAGAAAGTACTTC.

This chain joins TRBV14 and TRBJ1-1; D may be TRBD1 (6 bases). Trimming removed 2 bases at V and 8 bases at J, with 12 bases between. This CDR3 spans 13 amino acids. Germline V gene lookup returns CDR1 SGHDN and CDR2 FVKESK. The CDR3 loop reads CASSQQTGLEAFF. CDR3 DNA sequence: TGTGCCAGCAGCCAACAAACAGGGCTCGAAGCTTTCTTT.

J is TRBJ1-5 and V is TRBV19; 10 bases fit TRBD1. Germline CDR1 LNHDA, CDR2 SQIVND (reference sequence). V lost 5 bases and J lost 10; bases outside the gene matches: 11. The CDR3 is made up of 15 amino acids. CDR3 nucleotides: TGTGCCAGTAGTGGGACAGGGGCGTTCGGGAGTCCCCAGCATTTT. Protein: CASSGTGAFGSPQHF.